These 22 T cell receptor beta chains came from one sample sequenced in a study of read filtering for tumor transcriptome and immune sequencing. This library used approximately 0.4 ug RNA and molecular barcoded adaptors spanning alpha/delta and beta/gamma chains. From the reads, TCRdb called clonotypes with MiXCR, one entry per CDR3 protein. The sample yields under 40,000 distinct CDR3 sequences, about 14% seen once. The source material was a population of CD138-negative cells sorted from bone marrow. These receptors were taken from a donor over 35 with multiple myeloma.

Concerning this clonotype: Since no conserved phenylalanine or tryptophan closes the CDR3, a read error is the likely cause. This chain links TRBV6-5 with TRBJ1-2, with 12 positions matching TRBD1. Per germline, CDR1 MNHEY and CDR2 SVGAGI. CDR3 length: 17 amino acids. The CDR3 region is CASGYRPGTGGFYGYTL. CDR3 nucleotides: TGTGCCAGCGGTTACCGGCCCGGGACAGGGGGCTTCTATGGCTACACCCTC.

The table lists this clonotype with many counts. The chain joins TRBV6-2 or TRBV6-3 to TRBJ1-1, with D possibly matching TRBD1 (5 bases). CDR1 MNHEY and CDR2 SVGEGT come from the germline V gene. V lost 4 bases and J lost 8, with 17 bases in between. CDR3 length equals 14 residues. CDR3 bases: TGTGCCAGCAGTTTCGGGTCTGGGGGAAGAGAAGCTTTCTTT. It yields the protein CASSFGSGGREAFF.

At least ten counts were recorded for this clonotype. The chain joins TRBV5-6 to TRBJ2-7; no clear D gene. Germline V gene data show CDR1 as SGHDT and CDR2 as YYEEEE. The CDR3 has 15 amino acids. Trimming left V 1 base short and J 3 bases short, with 14 bases between. DNA of the CDR3: TGTGCCAGCAGCTTGTCAGGTGTTGGGGACTACGAGCAGTACTTC. It translates to CASSLSGVGDYEQYF.

This chain joins TRBV5-1 and TRBJ2-1; D might be TRBD2 (5 bases). Trimming took off 0 bases at V and 6 bases at J, with 13 bases between the two ends. CDR1 SGHRS and CDR2 YFSETQ come from the germline V gene. This CDR3 spans 15 amino acids. The chain's CDR3 is CASSLGSARLNEQFF. CDR3 coding DNA: TGCGCCAGCAGCTTGGGTAGCGCTCGGCTCAATGAGCAGTTCTTC.

In its sample, this clonotype was seen many times. The rearrangement joins TRBV5-5 to TRBJ1-1; possibly TRBD1 for D (5 bases). V shed 6 bases and J shed 0 bases, with 15 bases lying between them. The germline V gene encodes CDR1 SGHKS and CDR2 YYEKEE (reference sequence). CDR3 length: 15 residues. The CDR3 coding sequence is TGTGCCAGCACCCCGGGGGGGGTCATGAACACTGAAGCTTTCTTT. It is translated as CASTPGGVMNTEAFF.

Ten or more counts support this clonotype. The chain employs TRBV29-1 and TRBJ2-7, with TRBD2 matching over 8 bases. The CDR3 runs 13 residues. The ends lost 4 bases at V and 3 bases at J; junction bases unmatched: 5. Germline CDR1 is SQVTM and CDR2 is ANQGSEA. CDR3 loop: CSVAGGTNYEQYF. DNA for the CDR3: TGCAGCGTTGCGGGAGGGACAAACTACGAGCAGTACTTC.

This clonotype was detected ten times or more. The chain links TRBV28 to TRBJ1-2; D not certain. CDR1 MDHEN and CDR2 SYDVKM come from the germline V gene. The CDR3 loop spans 11 amino acids. The V and J ends lost 5 bases and 9 bases respectively, with 10 bases between them. CDR3 in DNA: TGTGCCAGCAGTCGAGCTGCAAGCTACACCTTC. It codes for CASSRAASYTF.

This clonotype occurred many times. CDR3 loop: CASSLFANTEAFF. The CDR3 DNA reads as TGTGCCAGCAGCTTATTCGCGAACACTGAAGCTTTCTTT. The genes are TRBV7-2 and TRBJ1-1; D gene unclear. This CDR3 contains 13 residues. Per germline, CDR1 SGHTA and CDR2 FQGNSA. Trimming pared 2 bases from V and 1 base from J, leaving 5 bases between.

This clonotype came up many times. The chain carries TRBV28 and TRBJ2-1; 9 bases match TRBD1. The CDR3 is 14 amino acids. The ends lost 9 bases at V and 8 bases at J; junction bases unmatched: 11. The germline V gene encodes CDR1 MDHEN and CDR2 SYDVKM. For the CDR3, the DNA is TGTGCCAGTGACACAGGGGGCGCCGTGGATGAGCAGTTCTTC. This sequence encodes CASDTGGAVDEQFF.

The V and J genes are TRBV5-8 and TRBJ1-4; 7 nucleotides line up with TRBD1. The germline CDR1 and CDR2 sequences are SGHTS and YDEGEE. Trimming took 2 bases from V and 5 from J; bases not matched to a gene: 3. This CDR3 is built from 14 residues. The CDR3 here is CASSFGTANEKLFF. Here the CDR3 DNA reads TGTGCCAGCAGCTTCGGGACAGCAAATGAAAAACTGTTTTTT.

The sample holds many counts of this clonotype. The rearrangement links TRBV28 to TRBJ2-1, with D unclear. The CDR3 loop spans 13 amino acids. Germline CDR1 is MDHEN and CDR2 is SYDVKM. The V end was cut by 3 bases, the J end by 12 bases, with 15 bases between. As DNA, the CDR3 is TGTGCCAGCAGTTTGGACCAAGTAGTTGGGCAGTTCTTC. Translating it yields CASSLDQVVGQFF.

Many counts were recorded for this clonotype. The rearrangement joins TRBV18 to TRBJ2-5, with a tentative D call TRBD1 (6 bases). CDR1 is KGHSH, CDR2 LQKENI, per germline. The CDR3 contains 15 residues. Trimming pared 0 bases from V and 9 bases from J, leaving 17 bases between. The CDR3 region has the DNA TGTGCCAGCTCACCACCGGACAGTGGGATAGGGGCCCAGTACTTC. Translated, it gives CASSPPDSGIGAQYF.

This clonotype was found many times. The chain links TRBV7-9 to TRBJ2-7, with 15 bases identical to TRBD2. The ends lost 5 bases at V and 3 bases at J; junction bases unmatched: 8. The CDR3 is 17 residues long. CDR1 is SEHNR, CDR2 FQNEAQ, per germline (reference sequence). In DNA, the CDR3 is TGTGCCAGCAGCCCTCCGGGACTAGCGGGGGGCCTCTACGAGCAGTACTTC. Translating it yields CASSPPGLAGGLYEQYF.

The table lists this clonotype with a few counts. This clone may be a read error of a much larger clone one base away. The J gene is TRBJ2-5, the V gene TRBV7-3; perhaps D is TRBD1 or TRBD2 (5 bases each). Between the trimmed V and J ends, which lost 5 bases and 3 bases, there was a span of 16 bases. CDR3 length equals 15 residues. Per germline, CDR1 SGHTA and CDR2 FQGTGA. Here the CDR3 reads CASSPGAGWEETQYF. DNA for the CDR3: TGTGCCAGCAGCCCCGGGGCAGGGTGGGAAGAGACCCAGTACTTC.

This clonotype was seen ten or more times. The chain combines TRBV12-3 or TRBV12-4 with TRBJ1-2; the match to TRBD1 covers 7 bases. Trimming at V came to 5 bases and at J to 7 bases, leaving 4 bases not matched to a gene. The CDR3 is made up of 12 amino acids. The CDR3 region has the DNA TGTGCCAGCAGTCTCCGGGACAGTGGCTACACCTTC. The encoded protein is CASSLRDSGYTF.

This clonotype was seen many times. A much larger clone lies one base from this, so it may be a read error. The final CDR3 position lacks the conserved phenylalanine or tryptophan, pointing to a likely read error. The V gene is TRBV7-9, the J gene TRBJ2-1, with TRBD1 matching over 10 bases. Per the germline V gene, CDR1 is SEHNR and CDR2 is FQNEAQ (reference sequence). V lost 3 bases to trimming and J lost 8 bases; unmatched junction nucleotides: 10. This CDR3 spans 16 amino acids. In DNA form, the CDR3 reads TGTGCCAGCAGCTTTACCCCTGGGACAGGGGTCGATGAGCAGTTCCTC. Translation gives CASSFTPGTGVDEQFL.

To note about this clonotype: A much larger clone lies one base from this, so it may be a read error. The CDR3 coding sequence is TGTGCCAGCAACTTAAACTTTGTGGAGCAGCAGTTCTTC. It codes for CASNLNFVEQQFF. The rearrangement uses TRBV7-9 and TRBJ2-1; D uncertain. The CDR3 spans 13 residues. Germline V gene sequence: CDR1 SEHNR, CDR2 FQNEAQ (reference sequence).

This clonotype was detected ten times or more. Sequence at one end of the junction differs from germline and may be a read error. V usage is TRBV4-2 and J usage is TRBJ2-7, with a tentative D call TRBD1 (6 bases). The CDR3 covers 15 residues. Germline V gives CDR1 LGHNA, CDR2 YNFKEQ. Here the CDR3 DNA reads TGCGCCAGCAGCCAAGATGCAGGGGTGGGCTACGAGCAGTACTTC. It is translated as CASSQDAGVGYEQYF.

At least ten counts were recorded for this clonotype. The chain joins TRBV28 to TRBJ2-7, with 7 positions matching TRBD1. Germline V gene lookup returns CDR1 MDHEN and CDR2 SYDVKM. CDR3 length: 14 amino acids. The trim removed 5 bases at V and 3 bases at J, leaving 7 bases unmatched. The CDR3 DNA is TGTGCCAGCAGTCTACCTACAGGGGTCTACGAGCAGTACTTC. Amino acid sequence: CASSLPTGVYEQYF.

This clonotype was found many times. This chain uses TRBV6-2 or TRBV6-3 with TRBJ2-3, with 9 bases that match TRBD2. The CDR3 is 15 amino acids. The V and J ends lost 4 bases and 4 bases, in that order; junction bases with no gene match: 6. CDR1 and CDR2 from the germline V gene are MNHEY and SVGEGT. DNA for the CDR3: TGTGCCAGCAGTTTCCTAGCGGGGTCCGCAGATACGCAGTATTTT. Encoded protein: CASSFLAGSADTQYF.

This clonotype has at least ten counts. The rearrangement joins TRBV19 to TRBJ1-4; D gene uncertain. The CDR3 is 13 amino acids. Trimming cost V 7 bases and J 5 bases, with 11 bases left between them. Germline assignment: CDR1 LNHDA and CDR2 SQIVND (reference sequence). The CDR3 loop reads CASTREINEKLFF. The CDR3 nucleotides are TGTGCCAGTACACGGGAGATAAATGAAAAACTGTTTTTT.

Points on this clonotype: A read error is likely here: a far larger clone is one base away. This chain uses TRBV7-3 with TRBJ2-1, with a possible D match to TRBD1 (9 bases). Trimming pared 3 bases from V and 6 bases from J, leaving 15 bases between. The germline V gene encodes CDR1 SGHTA and CDR2 FQGTGA. The CDR3 spans 15 residues. The CDR3 here is CASSFSGTGPNEQFF. As DNA, the CDR3 is TGTGCCAGCAGCTTTAGCGGGACAGGGCCCAATGAGCAGTTCTTC.